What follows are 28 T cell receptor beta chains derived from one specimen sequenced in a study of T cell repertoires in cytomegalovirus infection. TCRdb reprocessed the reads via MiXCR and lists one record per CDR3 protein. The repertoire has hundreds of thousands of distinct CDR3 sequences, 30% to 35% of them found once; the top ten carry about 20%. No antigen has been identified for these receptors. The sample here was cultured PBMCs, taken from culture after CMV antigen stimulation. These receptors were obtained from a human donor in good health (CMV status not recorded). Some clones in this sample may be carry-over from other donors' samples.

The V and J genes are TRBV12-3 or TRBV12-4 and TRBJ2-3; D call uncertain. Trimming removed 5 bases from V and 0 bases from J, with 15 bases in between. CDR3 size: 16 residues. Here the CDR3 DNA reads TGTGCCAGCAGTATCGACTTGAACTCTAGCACAGATACGCAGTATTTT. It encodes CASSIDLNSSTDTQYF.

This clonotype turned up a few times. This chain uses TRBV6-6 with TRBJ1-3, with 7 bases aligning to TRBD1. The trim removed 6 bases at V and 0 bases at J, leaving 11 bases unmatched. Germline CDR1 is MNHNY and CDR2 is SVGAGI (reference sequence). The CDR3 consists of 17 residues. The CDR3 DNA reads TGTGCCAGCAGACCAGGACAGGCCCACTACTCTGGAAACACCATATATTTT. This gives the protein CASRPGQAHYSGNTIYF.

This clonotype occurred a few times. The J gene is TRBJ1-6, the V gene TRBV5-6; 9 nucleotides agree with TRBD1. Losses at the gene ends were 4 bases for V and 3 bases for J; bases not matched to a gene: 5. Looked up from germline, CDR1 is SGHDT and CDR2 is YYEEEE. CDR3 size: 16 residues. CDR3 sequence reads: CASSAGTGIYNSPLHF. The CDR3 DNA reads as TGTGCCAGCAGCGCCGGGACAGGGATCTATAATTCACCCCTCCACTTT. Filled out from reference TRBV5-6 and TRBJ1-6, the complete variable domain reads DAGVTQSPTHLIKTRGQQVTLRCSPKSGHDTVSWYQQALGQGPQFIFQYYEEEERQRGNFPDRFSGHQFPNYSSELNVNALLLGDSALYLCASSAGTGIYNSPLHFGNGTRLTVT.

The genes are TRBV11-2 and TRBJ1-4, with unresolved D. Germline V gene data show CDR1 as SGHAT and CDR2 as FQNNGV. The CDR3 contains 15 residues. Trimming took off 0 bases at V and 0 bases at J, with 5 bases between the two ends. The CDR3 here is CASSLERTTNEKLFF. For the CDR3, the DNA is TGTGCCAGCAGCTTAGAGCGGACAACTAATGAAAAACTGTTTTTT.

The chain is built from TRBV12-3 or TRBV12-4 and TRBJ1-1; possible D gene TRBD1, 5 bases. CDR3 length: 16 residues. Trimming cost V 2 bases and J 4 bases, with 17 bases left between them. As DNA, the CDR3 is TGTGCCAGCAGTTTATCGCGAAGGGGAGTTCGCACTGAAGCTTTCTTT. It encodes CASSLSRRGVRTEAFF.

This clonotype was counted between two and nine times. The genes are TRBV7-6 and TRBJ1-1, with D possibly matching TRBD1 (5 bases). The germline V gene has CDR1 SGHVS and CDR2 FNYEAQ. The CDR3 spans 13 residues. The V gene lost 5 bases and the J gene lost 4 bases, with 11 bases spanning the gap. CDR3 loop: CASSHGRGTEAFF. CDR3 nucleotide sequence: TGTGCCAGCAGCCACGGGAGGGGCACTGAAGCTTTCTTT.

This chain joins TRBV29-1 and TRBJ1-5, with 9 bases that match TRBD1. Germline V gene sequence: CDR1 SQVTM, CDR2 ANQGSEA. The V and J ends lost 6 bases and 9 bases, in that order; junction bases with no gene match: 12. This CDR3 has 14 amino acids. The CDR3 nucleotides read TGCAGCGTGATACAGGGGGCCCCAGGGGGGCCCCAGCATTTT. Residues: CSVIQGAPGGPQHF.

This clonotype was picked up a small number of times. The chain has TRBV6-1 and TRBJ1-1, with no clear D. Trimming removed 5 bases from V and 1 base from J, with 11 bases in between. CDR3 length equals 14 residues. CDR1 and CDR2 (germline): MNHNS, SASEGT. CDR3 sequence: CASSNLDGNTEAFF. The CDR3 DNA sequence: TGTGCCAGCAGTAACCTGGACGGGAACACTGAAGCTTTCTTT.

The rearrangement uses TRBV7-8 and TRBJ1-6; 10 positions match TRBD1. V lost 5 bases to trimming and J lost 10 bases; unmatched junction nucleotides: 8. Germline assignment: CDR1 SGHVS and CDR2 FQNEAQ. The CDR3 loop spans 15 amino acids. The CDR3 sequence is CASSPWTGGRSPLHF. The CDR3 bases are TGTGCCAGCAGCCCGTGGACAGGGGGAAGGTCACCCCTCCACTTT.

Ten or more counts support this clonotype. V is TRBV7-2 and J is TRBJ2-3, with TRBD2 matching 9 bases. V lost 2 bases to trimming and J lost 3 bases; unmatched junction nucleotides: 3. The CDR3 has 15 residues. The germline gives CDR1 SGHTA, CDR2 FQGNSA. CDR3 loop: CASSLRSGSTDTQYF. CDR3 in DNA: TGTGCCAGCAGCTTACGTAGCGGGAGTACAGATACGCAGTATTTT.

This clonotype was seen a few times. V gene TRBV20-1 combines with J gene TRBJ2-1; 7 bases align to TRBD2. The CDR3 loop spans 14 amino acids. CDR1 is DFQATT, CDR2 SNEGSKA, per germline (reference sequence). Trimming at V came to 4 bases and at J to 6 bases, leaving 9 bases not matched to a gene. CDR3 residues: CSATREVERNEQFF. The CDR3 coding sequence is TGCAGTGCTACCCGGGAGGTGGAGCGCAATGAGCAGTTCTTC.

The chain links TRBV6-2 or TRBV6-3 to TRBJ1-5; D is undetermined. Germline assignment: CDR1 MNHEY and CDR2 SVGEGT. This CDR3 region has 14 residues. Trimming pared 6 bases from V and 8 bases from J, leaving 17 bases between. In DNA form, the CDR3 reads TGTGCCAGCAGCTCGCGCTCCCCGGTCGAGCCCCAGCATTTT. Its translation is CASSSRSPVEPQHF.

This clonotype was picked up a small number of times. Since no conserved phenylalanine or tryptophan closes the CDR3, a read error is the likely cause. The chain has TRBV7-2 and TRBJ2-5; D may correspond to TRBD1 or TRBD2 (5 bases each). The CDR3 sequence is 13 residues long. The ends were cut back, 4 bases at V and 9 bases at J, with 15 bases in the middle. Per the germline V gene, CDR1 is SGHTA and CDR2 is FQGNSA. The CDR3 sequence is CASSSNPEGSQYS. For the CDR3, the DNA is TGTGCCAGCAGCTCAAACCCCGAGGGGTCCCAGTACTCC.

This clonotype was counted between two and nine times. The CDR3 is CASTNSGNDETQYF. The CDR3 nucleotides read TGTGCCAGCACCAATAGCGGGAATGACGAGACCCAGTACTTC. The V gene is TRBV6-2 or TRBV6-3, the J gene TRBJ2-5; 8 positions match TRBD2. Per the germline V gene, CDR1 is MNHEY and CDR2 is SVGEGT. The CDR3 is made up of 14 amino acids. Trimming took 7 bases from V and 5 from J; bases not matched to a gene: 9.

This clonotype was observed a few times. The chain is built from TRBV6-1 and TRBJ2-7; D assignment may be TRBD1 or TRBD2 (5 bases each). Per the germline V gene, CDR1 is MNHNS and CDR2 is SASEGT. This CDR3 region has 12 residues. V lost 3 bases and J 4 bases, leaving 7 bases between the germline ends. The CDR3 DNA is TGTGCCAGCAGTGATTGGGGGTACGAGCAGTACTTC. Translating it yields CASSDWGYEQYF.

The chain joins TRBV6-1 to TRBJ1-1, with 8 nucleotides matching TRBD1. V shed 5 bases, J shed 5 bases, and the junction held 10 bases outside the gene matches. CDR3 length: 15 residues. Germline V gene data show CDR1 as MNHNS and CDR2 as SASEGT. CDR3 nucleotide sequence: TGTGCCAGCAGTCGAACGACAGGGGCAGGGACTGAAGCTTTCTTT. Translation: CASSRTTGAGTEAFF.

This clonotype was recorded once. The chain's CDR3 is CASSAGTDQPQHF. The CDR3 DNA is TGTGCCAGCAGCGCGGGGACAGATCAGCCCCAGCATTTT. The gene calls are TRBV5-4 and TRBJ1-5; TRBD1 aligns across 7 bases. Germline trimming cut 4 bases from V and 5 bases from J; bases unmatched to any gene: 3. The CDR3 is made up of 13 amino acids. Germline V gene sequence: CDR1 SGHNT, CDR2 YYREEE (reference sequence).

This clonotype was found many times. CDR3 protein: CASSPEGGEQPQHF. The CDR3 nucleotides read TGTGCCAGCAGTCCTGAGGGCGGGGAACAGCCCCAGCATTTT. This rearrangement joins TRBV12-3 or TRBV12-4 to TRBJ1-5; D remains ambiguous. This CDR3 is 14 amino acids long. The V and J ends lost 5 bases and 7 bases respectively, with 15 bases between them.

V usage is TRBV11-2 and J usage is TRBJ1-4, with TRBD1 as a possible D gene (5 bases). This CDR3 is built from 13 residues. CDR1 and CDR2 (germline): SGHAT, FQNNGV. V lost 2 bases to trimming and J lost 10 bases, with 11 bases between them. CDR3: CASSLQGGGKLFF. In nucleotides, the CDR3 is TGTGCCAGCAGCTTACAGGGTGGTGGAAAACTGTTTTTT.

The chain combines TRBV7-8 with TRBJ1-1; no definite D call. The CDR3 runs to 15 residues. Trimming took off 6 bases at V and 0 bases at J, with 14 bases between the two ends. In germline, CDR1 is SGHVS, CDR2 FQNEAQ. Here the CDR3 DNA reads TGTGCCAGCAGGCCCGGACGGAACCTGAACACTGAAGCTTTCTTT. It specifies CASRPGRNLNTEAFF.

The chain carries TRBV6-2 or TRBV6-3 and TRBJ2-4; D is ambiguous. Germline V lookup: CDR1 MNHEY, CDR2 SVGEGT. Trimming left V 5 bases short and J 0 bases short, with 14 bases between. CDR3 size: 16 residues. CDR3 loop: CASSLGQLLAKNIQYF. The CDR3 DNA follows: TGTGCCAGCAGTCTCGGGCAGTTACTAGCCAAAAACATTCAGTACTTC.

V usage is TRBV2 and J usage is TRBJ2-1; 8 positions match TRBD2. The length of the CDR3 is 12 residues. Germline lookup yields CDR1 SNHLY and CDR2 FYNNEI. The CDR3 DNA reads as TGTGTGACCCGGGAGGGGGTAGGAGAGCAGTTCTTC. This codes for CVTREGVGEQFF.

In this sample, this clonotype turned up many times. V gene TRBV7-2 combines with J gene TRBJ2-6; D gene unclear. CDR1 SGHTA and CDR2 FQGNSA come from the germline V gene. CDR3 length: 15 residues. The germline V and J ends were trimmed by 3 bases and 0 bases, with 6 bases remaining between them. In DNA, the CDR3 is TGTGCCAGCAGCTTCCAAAACTCTGGGGCCAACGTCCTGACTTTC. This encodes CASSFQNSGANVLTF.

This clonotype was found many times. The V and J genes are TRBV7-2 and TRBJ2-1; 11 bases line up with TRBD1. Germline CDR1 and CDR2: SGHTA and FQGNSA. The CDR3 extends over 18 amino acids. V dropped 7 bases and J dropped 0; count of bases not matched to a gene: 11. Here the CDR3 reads CASTKDRGRRGSYNEQFF. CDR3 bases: TGTGCCAGCACTAAGGACAGGGGGCGGAGGGGCTCCTACAATGAGCAGTTCTTC.

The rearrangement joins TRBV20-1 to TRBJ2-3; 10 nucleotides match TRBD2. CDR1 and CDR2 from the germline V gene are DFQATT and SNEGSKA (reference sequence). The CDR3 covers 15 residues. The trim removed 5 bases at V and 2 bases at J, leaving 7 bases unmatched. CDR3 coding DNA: TGCAGTGCTCAAAGAGGGACTAGCGCCACAGATACGCAGTATTTT. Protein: CSAQRGTSATDTQYF.

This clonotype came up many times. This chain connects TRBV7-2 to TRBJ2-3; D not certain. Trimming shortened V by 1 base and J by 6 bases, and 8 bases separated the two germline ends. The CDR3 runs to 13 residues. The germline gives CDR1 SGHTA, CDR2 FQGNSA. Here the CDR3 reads CASSLVAGDTQYF. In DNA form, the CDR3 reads TGTGCCAGCAGCTTAGTAGCTGGTGATACGCAGTATTTT.

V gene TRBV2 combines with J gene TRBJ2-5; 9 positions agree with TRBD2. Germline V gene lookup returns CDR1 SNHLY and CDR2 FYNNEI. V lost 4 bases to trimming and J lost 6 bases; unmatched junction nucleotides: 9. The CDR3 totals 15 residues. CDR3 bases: TGTGCCAGCAGTGGTTTTGGTAGCGGGGGACAGACCCAGTACTTC. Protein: CASSGFGSGGQTQYF. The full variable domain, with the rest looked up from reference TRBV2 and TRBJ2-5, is EPEVTQTPSHQVTQMGQEVILRCVPISNHLYFYWYRQILGQKVEFLVSFYNNEISEKSEIFDDQFSVERPDGSNFTLKIRSTKLEDSAMYFCASSGFGSGGQTQYFGPGTRLLVL.

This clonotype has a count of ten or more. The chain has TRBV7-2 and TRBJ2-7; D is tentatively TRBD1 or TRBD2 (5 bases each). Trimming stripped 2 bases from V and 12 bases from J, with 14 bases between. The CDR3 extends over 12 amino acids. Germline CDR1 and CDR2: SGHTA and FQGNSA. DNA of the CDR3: TGTGCCAGCAGCTTATGGCAGGGAGAACGGTACTTC. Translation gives CASSLWQGERYF.